This record concerns one TCR beta chain sequence. Its target is not known. The source of the sample is a study of CD4 T cell repertoires in COVID-19. Only in-frame clones appear in the TCRdb table, and some are missing; sequencing was by immunoSEQ multiplex PCR. The sample records about 530 clones, around a fifth being singletons. Germline lookup yields CDR1 SGHTA and CDR2 FQGTGA. V dropped 11 bases and J dropped 7 bases, with 20 bases sitting between them. The CDR3 loop spans 13 amino acids. Antigen-reactive proliferating T cell lines came from CFSE-labeled cells given autologous monocytes and SARS-CoV-2 spike or nucleoprotein. Starting input per subset culture: 5x10^5 cells. Points from the study as a whole: SARS-CoV and/or HKU1 spike cultures shared between roughly 7 and 28% of SARS-CoV-2 clonotypes. Two or all three memory subsets shared several highly expanded SARS-CoV-2-reactive clonotypes.

This TCR was sampled from a human donor who had COVID-19. This rearrangement joins TRBV7-3 to TRBJ1-2; D remains unclear. Specimen: central memory CD4+ T cells, cultured in vitro, collected after recovery from COVID-19. CDR3 residues: CAPRRAPRTGYTF. The CDR3 nucleotides read TGTGCCCCAAGACGAGCCCCAAGGACTGGCTACACCTTC.